The present entry profiles one TCR beta chain with its context. As yet, its antigen is unknown. The time point was: week 47, end of study. Topical imiquimod was applied with each vaccine dose, which held 300 ug of mutant IDH1 20-mer peptide. The data belong to a study of a mutant IDH1 vaccine in newly diagnosed glioma. In the study overall: Patients were started on vaccination 4-6 weeks after radiotherapy alone, or with temozolomide cycles. Most had both radiotherapy and temozolomide beforehand; others had only one.

Germline V lookup: CDR1 MDHEN, CDR2 SYDVKM. The CDR3 is 14 amino acids. V lost 7 bases and J 2 bases, leaving 14 bases between the germline ends. TCRdb's table, derived via immunoSEQ multiplex PCR, lists solely in-frame clones and lacks some. This sample yields 50,000 to 70,000 clones, of which roughly four fifths are seen a single time; roughly 3.2% belongs to the top ten. The receptor was isolated from a woman between 50 and 59 years old with glioma. The source was PBMCs, collected from a glioma patient whose treatment included an IDH1 peptide vaccine. This chain connects TRBV28 to TRBJ1-2; D unclear. The CDR3, as DNA: TGTGCCAGCATCCCCATGGGAGTAAACTATGGCTACACCTTC. This sequence encodes CASIPMGVNYGYTF.